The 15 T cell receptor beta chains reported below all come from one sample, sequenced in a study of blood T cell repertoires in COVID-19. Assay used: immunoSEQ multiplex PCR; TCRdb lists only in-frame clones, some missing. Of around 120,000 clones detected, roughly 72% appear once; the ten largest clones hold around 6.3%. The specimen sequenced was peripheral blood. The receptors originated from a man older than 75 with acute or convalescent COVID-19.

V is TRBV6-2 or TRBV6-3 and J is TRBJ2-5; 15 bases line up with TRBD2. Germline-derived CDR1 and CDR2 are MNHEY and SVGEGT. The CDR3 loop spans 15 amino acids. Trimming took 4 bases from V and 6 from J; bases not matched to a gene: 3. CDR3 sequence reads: CASSWTSGRGQTQYF. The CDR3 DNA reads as TGTGCCAGCAGTTGGACTAGCGGGAGGGGGCAGACCCAGTACTTC.

This chain's CDR3 is CASSSRTPNTGELFF. The CDR3 coding sequence is TGTGCCAGCAGCTCTCGGACACCGAACACCGGGGAGCTGTTTTTT. The chain carries TRBV14 and TRBJ2-2; D may be TRBD1 (5 bases). CDR3 size: 15 residues. Germline values: CDR1 SGHDN, CDR2 FVKESK. Trimming shortened V by 5 bases and J by 0 bases, and 10 bases separated the two germline ends. Full variable domain (rest looked up from reference TRBV14 and TRBJ2-2): EAGVTQFPSHSVIEKGQTVTLRCDPISGHDNLYWYRRVMGKEIKFLLHFVKESKQDESGMPNNRFLAERTGGTYSTLKVQPAELEDSGVYFCASSSRTPNTGELFFGEGSRLTVL.

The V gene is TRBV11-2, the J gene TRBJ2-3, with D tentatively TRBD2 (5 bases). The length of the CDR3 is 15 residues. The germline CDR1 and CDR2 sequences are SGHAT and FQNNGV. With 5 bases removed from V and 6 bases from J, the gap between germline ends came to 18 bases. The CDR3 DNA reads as TGTGCCAGCAGCGTAACGGGATCCCTATCGGATACGCAGTATTTT. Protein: CASSVTGSLSDTQYF. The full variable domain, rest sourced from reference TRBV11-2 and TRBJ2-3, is EAGVAQSPRYKIIEKRQSVAFWCNPISGHATLYWYQQILGQGPKLLIQFQNNGVVDDSQLPKDRFSAERLKGVDSTLKIQPAKLEDSAVYLCASSVTGSLSDTQYFGPGTRLTVL.

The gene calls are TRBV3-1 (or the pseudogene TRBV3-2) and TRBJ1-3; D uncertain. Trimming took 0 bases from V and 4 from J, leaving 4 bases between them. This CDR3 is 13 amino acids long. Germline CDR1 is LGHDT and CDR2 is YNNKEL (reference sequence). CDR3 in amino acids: CASSQDGGNTIYF. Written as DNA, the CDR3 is TGTGCCAGCAGCCAAGATGGCGGAAACACCATATATTTT.

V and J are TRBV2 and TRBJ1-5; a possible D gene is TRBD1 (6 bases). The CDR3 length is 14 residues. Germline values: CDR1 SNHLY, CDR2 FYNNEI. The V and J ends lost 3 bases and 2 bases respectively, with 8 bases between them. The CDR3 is CASSDRGRNQPQHF. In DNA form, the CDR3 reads TGTGCCAGCAGTGACAGGGGACGCAATCAGCCCCAGCATTTT.

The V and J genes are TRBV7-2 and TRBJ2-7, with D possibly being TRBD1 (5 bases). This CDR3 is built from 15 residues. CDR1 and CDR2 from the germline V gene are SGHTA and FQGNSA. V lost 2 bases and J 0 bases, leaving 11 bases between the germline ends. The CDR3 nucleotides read TGTGCCAGCAGCTTACAGGGTACGGGCTCCTACGAGCAGTACTTC. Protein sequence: CASSLQGTGSYEQYF.

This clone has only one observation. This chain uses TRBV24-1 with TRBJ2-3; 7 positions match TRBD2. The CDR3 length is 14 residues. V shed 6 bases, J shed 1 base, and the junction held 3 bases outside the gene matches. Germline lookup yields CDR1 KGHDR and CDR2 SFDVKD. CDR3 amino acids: CATSQRGGTDTQYF. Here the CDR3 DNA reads TGTGCCACCAGTCAACGGGGGGGCACAGATACGCAGTATTTT.

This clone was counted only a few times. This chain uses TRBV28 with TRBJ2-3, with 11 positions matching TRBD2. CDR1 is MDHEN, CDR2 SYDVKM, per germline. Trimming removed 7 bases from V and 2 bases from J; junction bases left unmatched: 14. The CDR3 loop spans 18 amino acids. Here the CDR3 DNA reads TGTGCCAGCAACCCAGGCACGACTAGCGGGACCTTCACAGATACGCAGTATTTT. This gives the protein CASNPGTTSGTFTDTQYF.

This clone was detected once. DNA for the CDR3: TGTGCCAGCAGCTCGGGGGGGGAGATACTGTTTTTT. It specifies CASSSGGEILFF. The V gene is TRBV7-2, the J gene TRBJ1-4, with D possibly TRBD1 on 5 matching bases. The V end was cut by 4 bases, the J end by 13 bases, with 13 bases between. The CDR3 is made up of 12 amino acids. Germline V gene lookup returns CDR1 SGHTA and CDR2 FQGNSA.

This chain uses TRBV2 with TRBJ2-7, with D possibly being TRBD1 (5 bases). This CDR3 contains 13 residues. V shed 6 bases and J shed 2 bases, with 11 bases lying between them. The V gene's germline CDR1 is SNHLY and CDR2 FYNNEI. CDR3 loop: CASRETAAYEQYF. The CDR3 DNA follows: TGTGCCAGCAGGGAGACAGCCGCCTACGAGCAGTACTTC.

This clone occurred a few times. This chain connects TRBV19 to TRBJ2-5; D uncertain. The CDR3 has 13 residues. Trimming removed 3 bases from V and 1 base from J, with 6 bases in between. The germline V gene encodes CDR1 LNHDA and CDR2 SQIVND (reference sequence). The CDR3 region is CASSINSQETQYF. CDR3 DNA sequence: TGTGCCAGTAGTATCAACAGCCAAGAGACCCAGTACTTC. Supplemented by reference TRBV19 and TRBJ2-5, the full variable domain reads DGGITQSPKYLFRKEGQNVTLSCEQNLNHDAMYWYRQDPGQGLRLIYYSQIVNDFQKGDIAEGYSVSREKKESFPLTVTSAQKNPTAFYLCASSINSQETQYFGPGTRLLVL.

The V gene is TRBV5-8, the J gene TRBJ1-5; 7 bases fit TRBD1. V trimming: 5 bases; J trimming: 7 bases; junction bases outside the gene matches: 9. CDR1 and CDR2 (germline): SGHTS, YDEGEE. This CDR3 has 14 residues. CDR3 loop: CASRMRQGGQPQHF. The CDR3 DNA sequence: TGTGCCAGCAGGATGCGACAGGGAGGCCAGCCCCAGCATTTT.

The CDR3 region is CASNPLPNTEAFF. In nucleotides, the CDR3 is TGTGCCAGCAACCCTCTCCCGAACACTGAAGCTTTCTTT. The chain links TRBV6-2 or TRBV6-3 to TRBJ1-1; no definite D call. Germline values: CDR1 MNHEY, CDR2 SVGEGT. The CDR3 extends over 13 amino acids. V lost 7 bases and J 1 base, leaving 10 bases between the germline ends.

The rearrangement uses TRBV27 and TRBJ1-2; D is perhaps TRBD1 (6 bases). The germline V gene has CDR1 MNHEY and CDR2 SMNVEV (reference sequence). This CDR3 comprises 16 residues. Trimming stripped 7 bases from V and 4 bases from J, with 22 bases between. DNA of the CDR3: TGTGCCAGCACCCTATCGGGGGGCAGGGGACCCTATGGCTACACCTTC. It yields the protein CASTLSGGRGPYGYTF.

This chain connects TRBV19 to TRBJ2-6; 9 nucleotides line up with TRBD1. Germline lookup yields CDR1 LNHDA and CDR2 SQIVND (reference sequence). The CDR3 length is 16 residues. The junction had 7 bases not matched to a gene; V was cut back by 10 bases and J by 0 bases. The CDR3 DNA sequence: TGTGCCACTCGGGACAGGGCCCACTCTGGGGCCAACGTCCTGACTTTC. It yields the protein CATRDRAHSGANVLTF. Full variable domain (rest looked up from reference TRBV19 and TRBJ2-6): DGGITQSPKYLFRKEGQNVTLSCEQNLNHDAMYWYRQDPGQGLRLIYYSQIVNDFQKGDIAEGYSVSREKKESFPLTVTSAQKNPTAFYLCATRDRAHSGANVLTFGAGSRLTVL.